These 7 T cell receptor beta chains share one sample of origin, sequenced in a study of beta chain features in type 1 diabetes. Study conclusions and caveats: A moderate, significant TCRB CDR3 shortening appeared in type 1 diabetes across four CD4+ subsets.

The isolated RNA, all of it, was reverse transcribed, so expressed TCRB transcripts were what got sequenced. Clones were sequenced by immunoSEQ multiplex PCR, and TCRdb holds only the in-frame ones, with some missing. The sample holds roughly 38,000 clones, approximately 70% seen once. Their cognate antigens are unknown. Sequencing was done on a sample of Tregs from blood. These receptors originate from a man younger than 40 with type 1 diabetes. Some clones in this sample may be carry-over from other donors' samples.

In this sample, this clone turned up a few times. The gene calls are TRBV18 and TRBJ1-5, with a tentative D call TRBD1 (5 bases). The CDR3 runs 14 residues. The germline V gene encodes CDR1 KGHSH and CDR2 LQKENI. V lost 5 bases, J lost 9 bases, and 17 bases lay in between. The CDR3 nucleotides are TGTGCCAGCTCATCCGACAGCCTTGCGACGCCCCAGCATTTT. This codes for CASSSDSLATPQHF. The entire variable domain, with the rest obtained from reference TRBV18 and TRBJ1-5, is as follows: NAGVMQNPRHLVRRRGQEARLRCSPMKGHSHVYWYRQLPEEGLKFMVYLQKENIIDESGMPKERFSAEFPKEGPSILRIQQVVRGDSAAYFCASSSDSLATPQHFGDGTRLSIL.

The J gene is TRBJ2-2, the V gene TRBV29-1, with D possibly being TRBD2 (5 bases). CDR1 is SQVTM, CDR2 ANQGSEA, per germline. This CDR3 spans 11 amino acids. V was clipped by 5 bases and J by 8 bases, with 9 bases between them. As DNA, the CDR3 is TGCAGCGTTACTACGGGGGGGGAGCTGTTTTTT. It is translated as CSVTTGGELFF.

The chain has TRBV6-6 and TRBJ2-5; weak D call: TRBD2 (5 bases). Per the germline V gene, CDR1 is MNHNY and CDR2 is SVGAGI (reference sequence). There are 14 residues in the CDR3. V was shortened by 7 bases and J by 2 bases, with 14 bases between the two germline ends. CDR3 protein: CASTIGLLQETQYF. The CDR3 nucleotides read TGTGCCAGCACCATCGGACTCCTACAAGAGACCCAGTACTTC.

This clone was recorded only once. V usage is TRBV7-3 and J usage is TRBJ2-1; 8 nucleotides align to TRBD1. The trim removed 6 bases at V and 3 bases at J, leaving 7 bases unmatched. The CDR3 consists of 15 residues. Germline lookup yields CDR1 SGHTA and CDR2 FQGTGA. The CDR3: CASSFGTGDYNEQFF. CDR3 coding DNA: TGTGCCAGCAGTTTTGGGACAGGTGACTACAATGAGCAGTTCTTC.

This chain uses TRBV9 with TRBJ2-3; possibly TRBD1 for D (6 bases). Germline values: CDR1 SGDLS, CDR2 YYNGEE. V lost 2 bases and J lost 2, with 9 bases in between. This CDR3 is built from 14 residues. As DNA, the CDR3 is TGTGCCAGCAGCGTCGGACAGACCACAGATACGCAGTATTTT. This translates into CASSVGQTTDTQYF. Drawing the rest from reference TRBV9 and TRBJ2-3, the complete variable domain is DSGVTQTPKHLITATGQRVTLRCSPRSGDLSVYWYQQSLDQGLQFLIQYYNGEERAKGNILERFSAQQFPDLHSELNLSSLELGDSALYFCASSVGQTTDTQYFGPGTRLTVL.

This clone has only one observation. This chain connects TRBV29-1 to TRBJ2-4, with a weak D call TRBD2 (5 bases). The V and J ends lost 2 bases and 4 bases respectively, with 6 bases between them. There are 12 residues in the CDR3. From germline, CDR1 is SQVTM and CDR2 ANQGSEA. DNA for the CDR3: TGCAGCGTTGAACCGGGGAAAAACATTCAGTACTTC. It translates to CSVEPGKNIQYF.

This clone showed up just a few times. V and J are TRBV5-1 and TRBJ2-3; 10 bases are shared with TRBD1. The CDR3 sequence is 15 residues long. Germline lookup yields CDR1 SGHRS and CDR2 YFSETQ. The J segment lost 4 bases and the V segment lost 6 bases, leaving 8 bases of the junction unmatched. The CDR3 spells CASTLRDRGSDTQYF. Here the CDR3 DNA reads TGCGCCAGCACCCTGAGGGACAGGGGATCAGATACGCAGTATTTT.